Listed below are T cell receptor beta chains from one sample, sequenced in a study of blood T cell repertoires in COVID-19. Data came from immunoSEQ multiplex PCR; TCRdb stores just in-frame clones and leaves some out. The table has about 250,000 clones, 79% seen once. Sample: peripheral blood. The receptors were gathered from a middle-aged woman with active or convalescent COVID-19. Each CDR3 is given with its conserved first and last residue. D genes are given only for firm matches. Clone size, where shown, is once, few, many, or a class for clones that have expanded.

j_call | v_call | clone_size | d_call | cdr3_aa | cdr3_nt
TRBJ1-1 | TRBV2 | . | . | CASSERTEAFF | TGTGCCAGCAGTGAGCGCACTGAAGCTTTCTTT
TRBJ1-1 | TRBV2 | few | TRBD1 | CASRSGQGKWSMGNTEAFF | TGTGCCAGCAGGTCCGGACAGGGAAAGTGGTCGATGGGGAACACTGAAGCTTTCTTT
TRBJ2-3 | TRBV2 | . | TRBD2 | CASKLAGGPDTQYF | TGTGCCAGCAAGCTAGCGGGGGGGCCAGATACGCAGTATTTT
TRBJ1-2 | TRBV10-1 | few | . | CASSRDAWGYTF | TGCGCCAGCAGCCGGGATGCCTGGGGCTACACCTTC
TRBJ2-1 | TRBV18 | . | TRBD1 | CASSKGQDSYNEQFF | TGTGCCAGCTCGAAAGGACAGGATTCCTACAATGAGCAGTTCTTC
TRBJ1-4 | TRBV4-1 | . | TRBD1 | CASSQVPGGGEKLFF | TGCGCCAGCAGCCAAGTACCAGGGGGAGGTGAAAAACTGTTTTTT
TRBJ2-2 | TRBV5-1 | once | . | CASTQDSLTGELFF | TGCGCCAGCACCCAGGATAGTCTAACCGGGGAGCTGTTTTTT
TRBJ2-7 | TRBV30 | . | TRBD1 | CAWSVLRQGEPVF | TGTGCCTGGAGTGTACTTCGACAGGGTGAACCTGTTTTC
TRBJ2-1 | TRBV19 | . | . | CASSIAGPSYNEQFF | TGTGCCAGTAGTATTGCGGGGCCCTCCTACAATGAGCAGTTCTTC
TRBJ1-4 | TRBV13 | . | TRBD1 | CASSQGTGGLFF | TGTGCCAGCAGCCAAGGGACAGGAGGACTGTTTTTT
TRBJ1-1 | TRBV28 | . | . | CASILMARAFF | TGTGCCAGCATCCTGATGGCGAGGGCTTTCTTT
TRBJ2-1 | TRBV12-5 | . | TRBD2 | CASGKGGSSYNEQFF | TGTGCTAGTGGGAAAGGCGGGAGCTCCTACAATGAGCAGTTCTTC
TRBJ2-7 | TRBV5-1 | few | . | CASSLVGGSYEQYF | TGCGCCAGCAGCTTGGTAGGAGGCTCCTACGAGCAGTACTTC
TRBJ2-2 | TRBV5-1 | . | TRBD1 | CASTPTGGSTGELFF | TGCGCCAGTACCCCGACAGGGGGCAGCACCGGGGAGCTGTTTTTT
TRBJ1-1 | TRBV11-2 | . | . | CASTPQGNTEAFF | TGTGCCAGCACCCCACAGGGGAACACTGAAGCTTTCTTT
TRBJ1-1 | TRBV20-1 | . | TRBD1 | CSAYRGTEAFF | TGCAGTGCTTACAGGGGCACTGAAGCTTTCTTT
TRBJ2-3 | TRBV3-1/TRBV3-2 | . | . | CASSPPSRDTQYF | TGTGCCAGCAGCCCGCCTAGCAGGGATACGCAGTATTTT
TRBJ1-2 | TRBV28 | . | . | CASSFRFSNYGYTF | TGTGCCAGCAGTTTTCGGTTCTCTAACTATGGCTACACCTTC
TRBJ1-2 | TRBV28 | few | TRBD1 | CASSLGVGGTGYGYTF | TGTGCCAGCAGTTTAGGAGTGGGGGGGACAGGTTATGGCTACACCTTC
TRBJ2-2 | TRBV19 | . | TRBD1 | CASSLRGGSNTGELFF | TGTGCCAGTAGTCTAAGAGGGGGCTCGAACACCGGGGAGCTGTTTTTT
TRBJ1-2 | TRBV28 | . | TRBD1 | CASSLQAGGWDGYTF | TGTGCCAGCAGTTTACAAGCAGGGGGGTGGGATGGCTACACCTTC
TRBJ1-2 | TRBV5-5 | . | . | CASSLGAENYGYTF | TGTGCCAGCAGCTTGGGGGCAGAGAACTATGGCTACACCTTC
TRBJ1-5 | TRBV15 | . | . | CATSRDLGQPQHF | TGTGCCACCAGCAGAGATCTTGGCCAGCCCCAGCATTTT
TRBJ2-7 | TRBV3-1/TRBV3-2 | . | . | CASSLTPQAYEQYF | TGTGCCAGCAGCCTAACCCCCCAGGCCTACGAGCAGTACTTC
TRBJ1-5 | TRBV28 | . | . | CASIDRRLSNQPQHF | TGTGCCAGCATTGATAGGAGACTTAGCAATCAGCCCCAGCATTTT
TRBJ1-5 | TRBV9 | few | TRBD1 | CASSTRDSYQPQHF | TGTGCCAGCAGCACCCGGGACAGTTATCAGCCCCAGCATTTT
TRBJ1-5 | TRBV7-9 | . | . | CASSLLTGSNQPQHF | TGTGCCAGCAGCTTACTGACAGGTAGCAATCAGCCCCAGCATTTT
TRBJ1-1 | TRBV11-3 | . | TRBD1 | CASSQDRVRTEAFF | TGTGCCAGCAGCCAAGACAGGGTGAGGACTGAAGCTTTCTTT
TRBJ2-6 | TRBV28 | . | . | CASSSRQEILSGANVLTF | TGTGCCAGCAGTTCACGACAGGAAATCCTCTCTGGGGCCAACGTCCTGACTTTC
TRBJ1-2 | TRBV16 | . | . | CASSPLRARGPQGYGYTF | TGTGCCAGCAGCCCGCTCCGGGCGAGAGGGCCACAGGGCTATGGCTACACCTTC
TRBJ2-3 | TRBV10-3 | . | TRBD2 | CAISGSGGASDTQYF | TGTGCCATCAGTGGAAGCGGGGGGGCTTCAGATACGCAGTATTTT
TRBJ1-6 | TRBV19 | few | TRBD1 | CASSSSGQEPPPLHF | TGTGCCAGTAGTTCGTCGGGACAGGAGCCTCCTCCCCTCCACTTT
TRBJ1-1 | TRBV7-9 | . | . | CASSPVYSYLATEAFF | TGTGCCAGCAGCCCGGTCTACTCGTATCTTGCCACTGAAGCTTTCTTT
TRBJ2-1 | TRBV9 | . | . | CASSVSGRSYNEQFF | TGTGCCAGCAGCGTAAGCGGGCGGTCCTACAATGAGCAGTTCTTC